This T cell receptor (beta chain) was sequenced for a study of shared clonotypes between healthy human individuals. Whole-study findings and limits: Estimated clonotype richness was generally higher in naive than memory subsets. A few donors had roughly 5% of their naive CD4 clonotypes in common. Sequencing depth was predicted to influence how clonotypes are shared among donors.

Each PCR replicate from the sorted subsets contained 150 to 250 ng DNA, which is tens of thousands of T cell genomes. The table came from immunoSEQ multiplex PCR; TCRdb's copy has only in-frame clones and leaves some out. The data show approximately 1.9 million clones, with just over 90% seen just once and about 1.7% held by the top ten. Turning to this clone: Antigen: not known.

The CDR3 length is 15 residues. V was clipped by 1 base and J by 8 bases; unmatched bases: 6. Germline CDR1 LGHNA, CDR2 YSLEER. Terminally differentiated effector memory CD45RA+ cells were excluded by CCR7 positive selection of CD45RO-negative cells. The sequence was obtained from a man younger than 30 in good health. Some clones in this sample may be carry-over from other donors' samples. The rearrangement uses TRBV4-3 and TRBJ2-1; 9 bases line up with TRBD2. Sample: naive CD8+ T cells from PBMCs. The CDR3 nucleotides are TGCGCCAGCAGCCAAGTGGCTAGCGGGACATATGAGCAGTTCTTC. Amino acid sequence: CASSQVASGTYEQFF.